The source of this T cell receptor (beta chain) is a study of T cell responses to AZD1222 COVID-19 vaccine. Overall study findings and caveats: Two doses of AZD1222 preceded a rise in Spike-specific TCR breadth and depth. After the peak T cell response, and only then, were repertoires sampled. Seropositive at baseline were only a handful of AZD1222 recipients.

Method: immunoSEQ multiplex PCR; TCRdb's copy keeps in-frame clones and lacks some. Of about 110,000 clones listed, about 91% are singletons. V was cut by 3 bases and J by 2 bases, with 8 bases left in between. This CDR3 comprises 13 residues. This clone was found once. Its specificity is unknown. The clonotype comes from an adult in good health. The chain employs TRBV12-3 or TRBV12-4 and TRBJ2-7; D is unresolved. The source material was peripheral blood, sampled on day 0 of AZD1222 vaccination. Here the CDR3 DNA reads TGTGCCAGCAGTTTGGAACAGCCCTACGAGCAGTACTTC. Translation: CASSLEQPYEQYF.